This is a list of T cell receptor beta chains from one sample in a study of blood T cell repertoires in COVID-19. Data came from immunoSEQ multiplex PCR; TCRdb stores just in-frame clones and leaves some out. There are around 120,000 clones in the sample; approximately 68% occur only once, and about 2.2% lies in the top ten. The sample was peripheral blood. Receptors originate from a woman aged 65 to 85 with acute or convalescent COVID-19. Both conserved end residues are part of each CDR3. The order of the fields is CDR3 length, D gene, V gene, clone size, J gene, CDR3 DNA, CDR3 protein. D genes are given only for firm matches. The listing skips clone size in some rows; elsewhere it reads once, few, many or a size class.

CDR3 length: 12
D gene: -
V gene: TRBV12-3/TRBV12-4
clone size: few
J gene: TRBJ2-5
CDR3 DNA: TGTGCCAGCAGCCCCGAGGTGGAGACCCAGTACTTC
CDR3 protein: CASSPEVETQYF

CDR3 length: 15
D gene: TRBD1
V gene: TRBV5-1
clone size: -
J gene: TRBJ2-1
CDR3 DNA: TGCGCCAGCAGCTCCCCGGGACAGGCCTACAATGAGCAGTTCTTC
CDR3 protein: CASSSPGQAYNEQFF

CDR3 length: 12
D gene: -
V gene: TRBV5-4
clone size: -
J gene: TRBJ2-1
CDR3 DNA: TGTGCCAGCAGCTTACAACAGGGAATACAGTTCTTC
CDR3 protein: CASSLQQGIQFF

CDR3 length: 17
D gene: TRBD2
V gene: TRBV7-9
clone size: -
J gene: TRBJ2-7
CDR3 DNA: TGTGCCAGCAGCTTAGGCTTCGGGGGGTCTCGCGCCTACGAGCAGTACTTC
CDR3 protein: CASSLGFGGSRAYEQYF

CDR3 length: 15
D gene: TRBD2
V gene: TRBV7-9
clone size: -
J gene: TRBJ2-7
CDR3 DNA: TGTGCCAGCAGCTTGGGACTAGCGGGAGTATACGAGCAGTACTTC
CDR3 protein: CASSLGLAGVYEQYF

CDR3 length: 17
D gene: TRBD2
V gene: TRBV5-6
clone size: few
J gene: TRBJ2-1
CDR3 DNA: TGTGCCAGCAGCTTGGCGACTAGCGGGATGGGATACAATGAGCAGTTCTTC
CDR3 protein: CASSLATSGMGYNEQFF

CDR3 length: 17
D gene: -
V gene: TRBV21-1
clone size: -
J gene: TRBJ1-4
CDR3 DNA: TGTGCCAGCAGCAAAGTCGAACCGGGACAAAGTAATGAAAAACTGTTTTTT
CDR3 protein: CASSKVEPGQSNEKLFF

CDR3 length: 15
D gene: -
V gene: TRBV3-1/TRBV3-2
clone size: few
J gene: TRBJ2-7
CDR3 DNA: TGTGCCAGCAGCCAAGAGGAGGGGGCGAGATACGAGCAGTACTTC
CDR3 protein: CASSQEEGARYEQYF

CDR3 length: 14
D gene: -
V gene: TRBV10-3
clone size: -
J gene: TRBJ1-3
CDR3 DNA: TGTGCCATCAGTGGCAGGTCCTCTGGAAACACCATATATTTT
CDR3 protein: CAISGRSSGNTIYF

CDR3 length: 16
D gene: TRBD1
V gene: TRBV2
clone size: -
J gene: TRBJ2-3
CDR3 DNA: TGTGCCAGCCGAAAGGACAGGGGGAAAGTAACGGATACGCAGTATTTT
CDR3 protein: CASRKDRGKVTDTQYF

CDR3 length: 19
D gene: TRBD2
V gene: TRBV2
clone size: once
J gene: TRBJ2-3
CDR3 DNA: TGTGCCAGCCGAACGAACCCGGTACTAGCGGGACGTAGCACAGATACGCAGTATTTT
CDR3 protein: CASRTNPVLAGRSTDTQYF

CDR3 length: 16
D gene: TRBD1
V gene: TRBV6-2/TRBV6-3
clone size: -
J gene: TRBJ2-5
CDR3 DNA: TGTGCCAGCAGTCGGCAACAGACGACAGGGATTGAGACCCAGTACTTC
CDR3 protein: CASSRQQTTGIETQYF

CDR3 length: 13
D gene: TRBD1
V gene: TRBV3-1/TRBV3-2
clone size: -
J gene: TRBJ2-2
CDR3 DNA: TGTGCCAGCCGACAGGGATCGACCGGGGAGCTGTTTTTT
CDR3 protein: CASRQGSTGELFF

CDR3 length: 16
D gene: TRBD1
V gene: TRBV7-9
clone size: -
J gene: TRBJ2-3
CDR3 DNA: TGTGCCAGCAGCGGCGGGAGACAGGGGGTTCCAGATACGCAGTATTTT
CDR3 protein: CASSGGRQGVPDTQYF

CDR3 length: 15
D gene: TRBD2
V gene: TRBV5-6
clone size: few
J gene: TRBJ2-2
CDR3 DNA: TGTGCCAGCAGCCCCCCGGGGGGGGACACCGGGGAGCTGTTTTTT
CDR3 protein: CASSPPGGDTGELFF

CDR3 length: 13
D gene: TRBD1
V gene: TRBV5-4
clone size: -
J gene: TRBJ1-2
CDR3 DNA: TGTGCCAGCAGCGCGGGACAGGGCTATGGCTACACCTTC
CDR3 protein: CASSAGQGYGYTF

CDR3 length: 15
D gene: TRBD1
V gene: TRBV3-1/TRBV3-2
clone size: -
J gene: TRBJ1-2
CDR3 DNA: TGTGCCAGCAGCCAAGGGGGACAGGCGACTTATGGCTACACCTTC
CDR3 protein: CASSQGGQATYGYTF

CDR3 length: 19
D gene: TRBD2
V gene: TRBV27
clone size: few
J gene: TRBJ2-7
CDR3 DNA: TGTGCCAGCACCCCAATTAGACTAGCGGGAGGGCCGTCCGTCTACGAGCAGTACTTC
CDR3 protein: CASTPIRLAGGPSVYEQYF

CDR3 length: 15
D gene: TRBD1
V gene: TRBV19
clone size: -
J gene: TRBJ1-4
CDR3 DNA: TGTGCCAGTAGGAAGGGGGCTTCGCCGTCTGAAAAACTGTTTTTT
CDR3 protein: CASRKGASPSEKLFF

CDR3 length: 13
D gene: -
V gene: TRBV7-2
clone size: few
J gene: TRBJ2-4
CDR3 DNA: TGTGCCAGCAGCTTAGCGGCCGCCCCTATTCAGTACTTC
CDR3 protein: CASSLAAAPIQYF

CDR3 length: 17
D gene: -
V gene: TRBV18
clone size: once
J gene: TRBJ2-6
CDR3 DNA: TGTGCCAGCTCACCACCGGCCGGACATTCTGGGGCCAACGTCCTGACTTTC
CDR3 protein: CASSPPAGHSGANVLTF

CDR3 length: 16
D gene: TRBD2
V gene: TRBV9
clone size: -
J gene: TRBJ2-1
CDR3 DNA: TGTGCCAGCAGCGTCCCCTCTAGCGGGCCCCCGAGGGAGCAGTTCTTC
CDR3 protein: CASSVPSSGPPREQFF

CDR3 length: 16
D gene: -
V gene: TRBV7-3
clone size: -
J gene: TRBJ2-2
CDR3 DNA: TGTGCCAGCAGCTACCGGACTGGAGGGCACACCGGGGAGCTGTTTTTT
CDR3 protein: CASSYRTGGHTGELFF

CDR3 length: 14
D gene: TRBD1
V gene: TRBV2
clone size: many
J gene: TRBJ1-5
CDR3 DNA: TGTGCCAGCAGTGGCGAGACAGGGGATCAGCCCCAGCATTTT
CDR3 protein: CASSGETGDQPQHF

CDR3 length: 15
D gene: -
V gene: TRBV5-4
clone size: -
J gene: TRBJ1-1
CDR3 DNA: TGTGCCAGCAGCGACAGGACGGGGTTGAACACTGAAGCTTTCTTT
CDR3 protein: CASSDRTGLNTEAFF

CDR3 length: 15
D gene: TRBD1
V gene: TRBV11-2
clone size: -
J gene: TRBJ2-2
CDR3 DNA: TGTGCCAGCATCTTATCCGGGACAGCCACCGGGGAGCTGTTTTTT
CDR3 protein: CASILSGTATGELFF

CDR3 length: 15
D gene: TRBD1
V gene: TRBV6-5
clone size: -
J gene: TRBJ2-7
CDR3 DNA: TGTGCCAGCAGTTCGAGAGGGACAGGGATAAACGAGCAGTACTTC
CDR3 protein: CASSSRGTGINEQYF

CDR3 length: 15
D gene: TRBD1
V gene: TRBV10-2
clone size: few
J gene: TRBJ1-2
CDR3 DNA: TGCGCCAGCAGTGCCCACCCGACAGGGTCTAACGGCTACACCTTC
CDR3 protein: CASSAHPTGSNGYTF

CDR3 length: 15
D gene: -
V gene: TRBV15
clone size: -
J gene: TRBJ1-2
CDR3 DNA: TGTGCCACCAGCAGAGATTCGGGAACCGGGAGCGGCTACACCTTC
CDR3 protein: CATSRDSGTGSGYTF

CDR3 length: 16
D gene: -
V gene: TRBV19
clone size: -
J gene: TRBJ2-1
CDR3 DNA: TGTGCCAGTAGTATTGGGGCCGCCGCTGGCTACAATGAGCAGTTCTTC
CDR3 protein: CASSIGAAAGYNEQFF

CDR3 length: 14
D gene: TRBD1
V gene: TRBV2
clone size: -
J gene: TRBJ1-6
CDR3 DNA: TGTGCCAGCAGGGGACAGGGGAGTAATTCACCCCTCCACTTT
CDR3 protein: CASRGQGSNSPLHF

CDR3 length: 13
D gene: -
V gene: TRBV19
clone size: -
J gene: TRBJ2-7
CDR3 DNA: TGTGCCAGTAGTATAGCCAGGGGTTACGAGCAGTACTTC
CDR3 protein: CASSIARGYEQYF

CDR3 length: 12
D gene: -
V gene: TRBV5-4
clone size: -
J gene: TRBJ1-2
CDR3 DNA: TGTGCCAGCAGCTTTGGGCAGGGTGGCTACACCTTC
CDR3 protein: CASSFGQGGYTF

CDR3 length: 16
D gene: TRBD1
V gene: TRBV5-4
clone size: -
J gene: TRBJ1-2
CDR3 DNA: TGTGCCAGCAGCTTGGTAGGCGGGGCAGGGGGTAGGAGCTACACCTTC
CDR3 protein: CASSLVGGAGGRSYTF

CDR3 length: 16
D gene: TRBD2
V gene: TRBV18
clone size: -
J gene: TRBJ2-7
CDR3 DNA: TGTGCCAGCTCAGAGGGGCTAGCGGGTGATTCCTACGAGCAGTACTTC
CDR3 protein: CASSEGLAGDSYEQYF

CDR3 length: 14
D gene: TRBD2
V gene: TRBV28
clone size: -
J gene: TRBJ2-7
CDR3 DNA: TGTGCCAGCAACCCTAGCGGGAACTCCTACGAGCAGTACTTC
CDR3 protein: CASNPSGNSYEQYF

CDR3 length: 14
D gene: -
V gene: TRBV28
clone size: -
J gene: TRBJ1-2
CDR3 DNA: TGTGCCAGCAGTTTCGCAGTCTCGGGCTATGGCTACACCTTC
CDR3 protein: CASSFAVSGYGYTF